These 25 T cell receptor beta chains share one sample of origin, sequenced in a study of CD8 T cells in ankylosing spondylitis. Study findings and constraints: Within ankylosing spondylitis blood, a TCR beta motif made up of under 10 highly homologous variants appeared to be characteristic.

TCRdb re-analysed the 5' RACE reads in MiXCR, keeping a single row per CDR3 protein. The data hold 350,000 or so distinct CDR3 sequences, with roughly 8% observed a single time. These receptors have no identified antigens. Sequenced input: blood, either unsorted or a sorted T cell fraction (not recorded which). These receptors were obtained from a male donor with ankylosing spondylitis.

This clonotype was seen more than once but under ten times. The CDR3 is CASSLVTSTQYF. CDR3 nucleotide sequence: TGTGCCAGCAGCTTAGTCACGAGTACGCAGTATTTT. This chain uses TRBV11-2 with TRBJ2-3; unclear D gene. V lost 1 base and J 8 bases, leaving 7 bases between the germline ends. The CDR3 sequence is 12 residues long. Germline V gives CDR1 SGHAT, CDR2 FQNNGV.

V usage is TRBV6-5 and J usage is TRBJ1-2, with D possibly TRBD1 on 5 matching bases. V lost 3 bases and J lost 1, with 9 bases in between. The germline CDR1 and CDR2 sequences are MNHEY and SVGAGI. The CDR3 runs 14 residues. This chain's CDR3 is CASSYRGGNYGYTF. The CDR3 DNA follows: TGTGCCAGCAGTTATAGGGGAGGTAACTATGGCTACACCTTC.

The table lists this clonotype with a few counts. The chain joins TRBV4-1 to TRBJ2-1; TRBD2 matches 8 bases. The CDR3 runs 15 residues. The germline V gene encodes CDR1 MGHRA and CDR2 YSYEKL. Losses at the gene ends were 1 base for V and 10 bases for J; bases not matched to a gene: 9. The DNA of the CDR3 is TGCGCCAGCAGCCAAGTCGAAACTAGCGGCAGAGAGCAGTTCTTC. Protein: CASSQVETSGREQFF.

V is TRBV11-2 and J is TRBJ2-1; D is undetermined. Trimming pared 6 bases from V and 6 bases from J, leaving 18 bases between. Germline CDR1 is SGHAT and CDR2 is FQNNGV. CDR3 size: 15 residues. The CDR3 here is CASRRVPSSANEQFF. CDR3 in DNA: TGTGCCAGCAGACGAGTCCCGAGCAGCGCCAATGAGCAGTTCTTC.

This clonotype came up many times. CDR3 amino acids: CAGSITGTDTQYF. Here the CDR3 DNA reads TGTGCCGGTAGCATAACGGGCACAGATACGCAGTATTTT. The rearrangement joins TRBV12-3 or TRBV12-4 to TRBJ2-3; no clear D gene. CDR3 size: 13 residues. V was shortened by 11 bases and J by 1 base, with 13 bases between the two germline ends.

This clonotype was counted ten times or more. The chain combines TRBV7-9 with TRBJ2-3; perhaps TRBD1 as D (5 bases). Germline CDR1 is SEHNR and CDR2 is FQNEAQ (reference sequence). V was shortened by 0 bases and J by 6 bases, with 7 bases between the two germline ends. The CDR3 totals 13 residues. Written as DNA, the CDR3 is TGTGCCAGCAGCTTAGCGCAGGGTGATACGCAGTATTTT. Amino acid sequence: CASSLAQGDTQYF. Combining the CDR3 with reference TRBV7-9 and TRBJ2-3 gives the whole variable domain DTGVSQNPRHKITKRGQNVTFRCDPISEHNRLYWYRQTLGQGPEFLTYFQNEAQLEKSRLLSDRFSAERPKGSFSTLEIQRTEQGDSAMYLCASSLAQGDTQYFGPGTRLTVL.

The genes are TRBV5-8 and TRBJ2-3; 12 nucleotides line up with TRBD2. The CDR3 extends over 15 amino acids. CDR1 SGHTS and CDR2 YDEGEE come from the germline V gene. V shed 3 bases and J 5 bases; nucleotides not matched to a gene: 4. The CDR3 reads CASSSSGRVGDTQYF. The CDR3 nucleotides read TGTGCCAGCAGCTCTAGCGGGAGGGTTGGAGATACGCAGTATTTT.

The gene calls are TRBV7-2 and TRBJ2-1; the D gene is possibly TRBD2 (5 bases). Looked up from germline, CDR1 is SGHTA and CDR2 is FQGNSA. The CDR3 spans 14 residues. Trimming stripped 0 bases from V and 8 bases from J, with 11 bases between. CDR3 bases: TGTGCCAGCAGCTTAGCGCGGGCAGTCTATGAGCAGTTCTTC. It yields the protein CASSLARAVYEQFF.

This chain joins TRBV5-1 and TRBJ2-7; 10 bases are a match to TRBD1. The V and J ends lost 2 bases and 2 bases, in that order; junction bases with no gene match: 10. The CDR3 extends over 17 amino acids. From germline, CDR1 is SGHRS and CDR2 YFSETQ. CDR3 protein: CASSFSEGQGSPYEQYF. As DNA, the CDR3 is TGCGCCAGCAGCTTTTCCGAGGGACAGGGGAGTCCCTACGAGCAGTACTTC.

This sequence joins TRBV6-5 and TRBJ2-7, with D possibly TRBD1 on 6 matching bases. The V end lost 4 bases, the J end lost 0 bases, and 10 bases lay between the germline ends. The CDR3 is 14 residues long. The V gene's germline CDR1 is MNHEY and CDR2 SVGAGI. The CDR3 DNA reads as TGTGCCAGCAGTTTAAGACAGGCCTCCTACGAGCAGTACTTC. Protein sequence: CASSLRQASYEQYF.

A few counts support this clonotype. The rearrangement uses TRBV24-1 and TRBJ2-2, with 9 bases that match TRBD1. The V gene end was trimmed by 4 bases and the J gene end by 1 base; junction bases not matched to a gene: 9. The germline gives CDR1 KGHDR, CDR2 SFDVKD. The CDR3 is made up of 18 amino acids. DNA of the CDR3: TGTGCCACCAGTGACCAATTAAACAGGGGGCTGAACACCGGGGAGCTGTTTTTT. Protein: CATSDQLNRGLNTGELFF.

This clonotype was detected a few times. The V and J genes are TRBV3-1 and TRBJ2-3; possible D gene TRBD2, 6 bases. Looked up from germline, CDR1 is LGHDT and CDR2 is YNNKEL (reference sequence). There are 13 residues in the CDR3. Trimming took 6 bases from V and 11 from J, leaving 18 bases between them. DNA of the CDR3: TGTGCCAGCAGTTACGAACCGGGACTCGTGCAGTATTTT. Translating it yields CASSYEPGLVQYF.

This chain joins TRBV7-9 and TRBJ1-1; 7 bases fit TRBD1. From germline, CDR1 is SEHNR and CDR2 FQNEAQ (reference sequence). This CDR3 has 11 residues. V trimming: 8 bases; J trimming: 7 bases; junction bases outside the gene matches: 4. This CDR3 reads CASLRGFEAFF. The DNA for the CDR3 is TGTGCCAGCCTCAGGGGGTTTGAAGCTTTCTTT.

This clonotype appeared a few times. The chain joins TRBV27 to TRBJ2-7; 9 nucleotides align to TRBD1. V was clipped by 6 bases and J by 0 bases; unmatched bases: 6. The CDR3 length is 15 residues. CDR1 and CDR2 from the germline V gene are MNHEY and SMNVEV (reference sequence). CDR3 loop: CASSRGDRASYEQYF. The DNA of the CDR3 is TGTGCCAGCAGCCGTGGGGACAGGGCCTCCTACGAGCAGTACTTC.

This clonotype was seen repeatedly, ten times or more. The chain joins TRBV5-6 to TRBJ1-1; a possible D gene is TRBD1 (6 bases). The V gene lost 0 bases and the J gene lost 4 bases, with 7 bases spanning the gap. The germline V gene encodes CDR1 SGHDT and CDR2 YYEEEE. This CDR3 comprises 13 residues. The CDR3 nucleotides are TGTGCCAGCAGCTTGGTACAGGGCACTGAAGCTTTCTTT. The encoded protein is CASSLVQGTEAFF.

This clonotype was detected only a few times. The genes are TRBV29-1 and TRBJ1-1; 7 bases are shared with TRBD1. V gave up 6 bases and J gave up 1 base; unmatched junction bases: 5. CDR1 and CDR2 from the germline V gene are SQVTM and ANQGSEA. This CDR3 has 13 amino acids. The DNA of the CDR3 is TGCAGCGTGCGCGCAGGGGGGAACACTGAAGCTTTCTTT. It translates to CSVRAGGNTEAFF.

This clonotype appeared a single time. The chain links TRBV6-5 to TRBJ1-4; the D gene is possibly TRBD1 (5 bases). V was cut by 2 bases and J by 8 bases, with 21 bases left in between. Germline loops: CDR1 MNHEY, CDR2 SVGAGI. This CDR3 region has 17 residues. CDR3 in amino acids: CASSYQPPGRVREKLFF. The CDR3 nucleotides are TGTGCCAGCAGTTACCAGCCACCGGGACGGGTCAGGGAAAAACTGTTTTTT.

The V and J genes are TRBV2 and TRBJ1-6; D might be TRBD1 (5 bases). Per the germline V gene, CDR1 is SNHLY and CDR2 is FYNNEI. Deletions cut 7 bases from V and 7 bases from J, with 8 bases between. The CDR3 has 12 residues. CDR3 sequence reads: CASNGANSPLHF. DNA of the CDR3: TGTGCCAGCAATGGGGCGAATTCACCCCTCCACTTT.

This clonotype was recorded a few times. The rearrangement joins TRBV10-3 to TRBJ2-7; D is possibly TRBD1 (6 bases). This CDR3 spans 13 amino acids. CDR1 ENHRY and CDR2 SYGVKD come from the germline V gene. Trimming removed 10 bases from V and 2 bases from J, with 15 bases in between. The CDR3, as DNA: TGTGCCACAACGACAGGCCCTCCCTACGAGCAGTACTTC. Protein: CATTTGPPYEQYF.

This clonotype showed up just once. The chain uses TRBV19 and TRBJ2-4, with 8 bases matching TRBD2. Germline V gives CDR1 LNHDA, CDR2 SQIVND (reference sequence). J gave up 0 bases and V 3 bases, and 10 bases lay outside the gene matches. CDR3 size: 18 residues. The CDR3 region is CASSIRGTSGLAKNIQYF. The CDR3, as DNA: TGTGCCAGTAGTATCCGGGGCACTAGCGGCCTAGCCAAAAACATTCAGTACTTC.

This clonotype came up a few times. The genes are TRBV20-1 and TRBJ2-2; weak D call: TRBD2 (5 bases). Germline lookup yields CDR1 DFQATT and CDR2 SNEGSKA (reference sequence). The V and J ends lost 6 bases and 4 bases respectively, with 15 bases between them. CDR3 length: 14 amino acids. As DNA, the CDR3 is TGCAGTGCCCGGGGTGGGATAGGCACCGGGGAGCTGTTTTTT. Its translation is CSARGGIGTGELFF.

The table lists this clonotype with a few counts. The rearrangement links TRBV5-1 to TRBJ1-2; TRBD1 is a possible D gene (5 bases). The CDR3 spans 12 residues. Germline CDR1 is SGHRS and CDR2 is YFSETQ. Trimming left V 3 bases short and J 7 bases short, with 10 bases between. CDR3 DNA sequence: TGCGCCAGCAGCTATGACAGCCTTGGCTACACCTTC. It codes for CASSYDSLGYTF. Supplemented by reference TRBV5-1 and TRBJ1-2, the full variable domain reads KAGVTQTPRYLIKTRGQQVTLSCSPISGHRSVSWYQQTPGQGLQFLFEYFSETQRNKGNFPGRFSGRQFSNSRSEMNVSTLELGDSALYLCASSYDSLGYTFGSGTRLTVV.

This clonotype was detected ten times or more. V and J are TRBV2 and TRBJ2-2; 7 bases are a match to TRBD1. The V segment lost 3 bases and the J segment 1 base; nucleotides outside the gene matches: 2. Germline V gene lookup returns CDR1 SNHLY and CDR2 FYNNEI. This CDR3 comprises 15 residues. The CDR3 region is CASSDRTGNTGELFF. As DNA, the CDR3 is TGTGCCAGCAGTGATCGGACAGGGAACACCGGGGAGCTGTTTTTT.

The chain uses TRBV5-1 and TRBJ2-1; maybe TRBD1 (5 bases). Germline-derived CDR1 and CDR2 are SGHRS and YFSETQ. This CDR3 has 13 amino acids. V dropped 0 bases and J dropped 15 bases, with 16 bases sitting between them. The CDR3 DNA sequence: TGCGCCAGCAGCTTGGGACAGCCAGGGTTTTGGTTCTTC. Amino acids: CASSLGQPGFWFF.

In this sample, this clonotype turned up a few times. The CDR3 region is CASSTGISNQPQHF. CDR3 bases: TGTGCCAGCAGTACAGGGATTAGCAATCAGCCCCAGCATTTT. The chain carries TRBV12-3 or TRBV12-4 and TRBJ1-5; the D gene is possibly TRBD1 (6 bases). This CDR3 comprises 14 residues. V gave up 5 bases and J gave up 0 bases, with 8 bases separating them.